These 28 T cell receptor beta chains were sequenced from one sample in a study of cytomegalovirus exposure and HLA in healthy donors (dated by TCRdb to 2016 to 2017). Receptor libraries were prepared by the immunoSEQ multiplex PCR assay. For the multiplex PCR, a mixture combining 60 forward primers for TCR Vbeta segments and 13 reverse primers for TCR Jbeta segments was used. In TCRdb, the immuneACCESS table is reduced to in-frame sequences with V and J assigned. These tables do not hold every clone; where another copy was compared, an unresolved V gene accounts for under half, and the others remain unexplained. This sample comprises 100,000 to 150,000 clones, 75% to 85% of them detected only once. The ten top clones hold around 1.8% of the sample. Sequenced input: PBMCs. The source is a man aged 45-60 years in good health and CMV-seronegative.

The CDR3: CASSITDRGEGFF. The CDR3, as DNA: TGCGCCAGCAGCATTACGGACAGAGGAGAGGGGTTCTTC. This chain connects TRBV5-1 to TRBJ2-1; D is possibly TRBD1 (6 bases). Germline CDR1 is SGHRS and CDR2 is YFSETQ. V gave up 4 bases and J gave up 15 bases, with 20 bases separating them. CDR3 length equals 13 residues.

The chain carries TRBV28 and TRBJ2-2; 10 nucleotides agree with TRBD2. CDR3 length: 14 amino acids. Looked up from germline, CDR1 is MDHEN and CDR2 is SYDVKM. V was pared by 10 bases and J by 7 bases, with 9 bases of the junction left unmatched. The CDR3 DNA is TGTGCCATCAGAGCGGGGGGGCCAGGCGGGGAGCTGTTTTTT. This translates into CAIRAGGPGGELFF.

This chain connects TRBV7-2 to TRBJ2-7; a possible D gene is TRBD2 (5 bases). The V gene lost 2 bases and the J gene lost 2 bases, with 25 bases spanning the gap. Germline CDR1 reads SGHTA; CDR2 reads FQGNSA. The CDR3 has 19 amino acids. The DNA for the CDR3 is TGTGCCAGCAGCTTATTGACCAACGGGATGGGGAAACCCCCCTACGAGCAGTACTTC. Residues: CASSLLTNGMGKPPYEQYF.

This chain's CDR3 is CASRMGATGELFF. The DNA of the CDR3 is TGTGCCAGCAGAATGGGGGCCACCGGGGAGCTGTTTTTT. This sequence joins TRBV11-3 and TRBJ2-2; D is possibly TRBD1 (6 bases). V was clipped by 6 bases and J by 4 bases, with 9 bases between them. Germline values: CDR1 SGHNT, CDR2 YENEEA. CDR3 length: 13 amino acids.

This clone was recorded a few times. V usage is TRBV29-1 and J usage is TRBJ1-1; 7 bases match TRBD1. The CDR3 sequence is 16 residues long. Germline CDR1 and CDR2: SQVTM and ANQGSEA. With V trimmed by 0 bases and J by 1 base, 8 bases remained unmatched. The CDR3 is CSVEDSPGQPNTEAFF. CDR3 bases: TGCAGCGTTGAAGATTCTCCGGGACAGCCGAACACTGAAGCTTTCTTT.

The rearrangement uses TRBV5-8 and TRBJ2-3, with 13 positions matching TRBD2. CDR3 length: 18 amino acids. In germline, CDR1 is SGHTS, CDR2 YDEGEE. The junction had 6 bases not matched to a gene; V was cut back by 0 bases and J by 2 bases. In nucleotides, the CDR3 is TGTGCCAGCAGCTTGGACACCGGGACTAGCGGGGACACAGATACGCAGTATTTT. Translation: CASSLDTGTSGDTDTQYF.

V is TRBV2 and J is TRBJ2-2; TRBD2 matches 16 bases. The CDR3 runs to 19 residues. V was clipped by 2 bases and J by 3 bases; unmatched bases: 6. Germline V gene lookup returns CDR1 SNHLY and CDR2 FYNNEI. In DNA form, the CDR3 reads TGTGCCAGCAGTGAACGGGGACTAGCGGGGGGGACTGACACCGGGGAGCTGTTTTTT. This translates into CASSERGLAGGTDTGELFF.

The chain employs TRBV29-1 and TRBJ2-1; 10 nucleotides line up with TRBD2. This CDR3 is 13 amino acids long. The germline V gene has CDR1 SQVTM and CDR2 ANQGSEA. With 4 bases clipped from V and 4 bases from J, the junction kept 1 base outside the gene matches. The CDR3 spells CSVGTSGYNEQFF. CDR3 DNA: TGCAGCGTTGGGACTAGCGGTTACAATGAGCAGTTCTTC.

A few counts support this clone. CDR3 DNA: TGTGCCAGCAGCCATGTGGCTGTCTCTGGGGCCAACGTCCTGACTTTC. Its protein is CASSHVAVSGANVLTF. The genes are TRBV4-2 and TRBJ2-6; D unresolved. Trimming pared 3 bases from V and 0 bases from J, leaving 9 bases between. The germline gives CDR1 LGHNA, CDR2 YNFKEQ. This CDR3 contains 16 residues.

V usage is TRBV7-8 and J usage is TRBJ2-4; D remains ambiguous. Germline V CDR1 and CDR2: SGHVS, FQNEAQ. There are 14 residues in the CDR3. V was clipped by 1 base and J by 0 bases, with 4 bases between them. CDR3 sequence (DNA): TGTGCCAGCAGCTTAGACTTAGCCAAAAACATTCAGTACTTC. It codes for CASSLDLAKNIQYF. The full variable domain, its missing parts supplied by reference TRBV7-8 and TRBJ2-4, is GAGVSQSPRYKVAKRGQDVALRCDPISGHVSLFWYQQALGQGPEFLTYFQNEAQLDKSGLPSDRFFAERPEGSVSTLKIQRTQQEDSAVYLCASSLDLAKNIQYFGAGTRLSVL.

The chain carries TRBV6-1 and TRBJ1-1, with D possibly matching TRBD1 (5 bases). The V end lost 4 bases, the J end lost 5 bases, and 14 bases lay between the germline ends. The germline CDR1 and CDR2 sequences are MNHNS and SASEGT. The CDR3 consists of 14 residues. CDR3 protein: CASSGAGSRTEAFF. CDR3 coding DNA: TGTGCCAGCAGTGGGGCAGGGTCGCGGACTGAAGCTTTCTTT.

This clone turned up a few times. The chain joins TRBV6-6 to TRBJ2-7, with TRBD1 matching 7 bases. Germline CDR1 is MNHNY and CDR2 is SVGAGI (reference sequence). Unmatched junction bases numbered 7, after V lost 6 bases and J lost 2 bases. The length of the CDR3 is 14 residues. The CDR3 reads CASRGGQAAYEQYV. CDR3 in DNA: TGTGCCAGCAGGGGCGGACAGGCCGCCTACGAGCAGTACGTC.

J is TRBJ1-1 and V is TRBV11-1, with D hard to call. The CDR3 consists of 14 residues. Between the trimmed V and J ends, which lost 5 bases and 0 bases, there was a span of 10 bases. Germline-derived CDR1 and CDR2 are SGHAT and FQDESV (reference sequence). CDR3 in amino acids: CASSPFSLNTEAFF. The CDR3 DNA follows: TGTGCCAGCAGCCCCTTTAGTCTGAACACTGAAGCTTTCTTT. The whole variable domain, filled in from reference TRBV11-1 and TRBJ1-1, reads EAEVAQSPRYKITEKSQAVAFWCDPISGHATLYWYRQILGQGPELLVQFQDESVVDDSQLPKDRFSAERLKGVDSTLKIQPAELGDSAMYLCASSPFSLNTEAFFGQGTRLTVV.

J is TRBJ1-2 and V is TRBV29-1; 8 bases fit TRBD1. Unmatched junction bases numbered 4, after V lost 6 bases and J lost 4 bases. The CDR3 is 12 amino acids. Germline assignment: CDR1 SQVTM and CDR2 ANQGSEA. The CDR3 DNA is TGCAGCGTACGGACAGGGCCCTATGGCTACACCTTC. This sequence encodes CSVRTGPYGYTF.

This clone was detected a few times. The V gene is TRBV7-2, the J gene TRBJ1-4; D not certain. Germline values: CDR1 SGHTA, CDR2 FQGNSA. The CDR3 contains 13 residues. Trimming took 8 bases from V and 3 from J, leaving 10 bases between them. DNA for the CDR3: TGTGCCAGCCGCGGGGAGGCTAATGAAAAACTGTTTTTT. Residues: CASRGEANEKLFF.

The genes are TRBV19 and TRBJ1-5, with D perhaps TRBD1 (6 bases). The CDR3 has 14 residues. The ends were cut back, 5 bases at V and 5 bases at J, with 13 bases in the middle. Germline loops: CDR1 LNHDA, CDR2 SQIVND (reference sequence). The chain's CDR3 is CASSLIGGDQPQHF. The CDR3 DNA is TGTGCCAGTAGTCTGATTGGGGGCGATCAGCCCCAGCATTTT.

The CDR3 bases are TGTGCCAGCAGCAAAAGGGGGGAGGGGGGGGGCCAGGACTCCGACGAGCAGTACGTC. Protein sequence: CASSKRGEGGGQDSDEQYV. The rearrangement joins TRBV21-1 to TRBJ2-7; the table gives TRBD2 as D, unverified against the DNA. TRBV21-1 is an annotated pseudogene. This CDR3 is 19 amino acids long.

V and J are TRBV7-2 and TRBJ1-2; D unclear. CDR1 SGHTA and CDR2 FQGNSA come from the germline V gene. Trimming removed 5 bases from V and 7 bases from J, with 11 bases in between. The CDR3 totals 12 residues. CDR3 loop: CASSPRGFGYTF. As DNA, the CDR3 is TGTGCCAGCAGCCCCCGCGGGTTTGGCTACACCTTC.

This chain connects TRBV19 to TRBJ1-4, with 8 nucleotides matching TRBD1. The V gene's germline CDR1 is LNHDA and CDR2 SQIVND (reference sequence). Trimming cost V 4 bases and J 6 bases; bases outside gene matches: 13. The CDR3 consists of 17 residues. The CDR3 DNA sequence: TGTGCCAGTAGTACCCCAAGGACAGGGCGGATCCATGAAAAACTGTTTTTT. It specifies CASSTPRTGRIHEKLFF. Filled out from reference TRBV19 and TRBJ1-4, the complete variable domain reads DGGITQSPKYLFRKEGQNVTLSCEQNLNHDAMYWYRQDPGQGLRLIYYSQIVNDFQKGDIAEGYSVSREKKESFPLTVTSAQKNPTAFYLCASSTPRTGRIHEKLFFGSGTQLSVL.

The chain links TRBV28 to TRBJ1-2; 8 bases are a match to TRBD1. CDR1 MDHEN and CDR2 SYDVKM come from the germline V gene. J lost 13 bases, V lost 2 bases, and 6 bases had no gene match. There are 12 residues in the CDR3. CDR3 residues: CASSLSETGVTF. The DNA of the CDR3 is TGTGCCAGCAGTTTAAGTGAGACAGGGGTCACCTTC.

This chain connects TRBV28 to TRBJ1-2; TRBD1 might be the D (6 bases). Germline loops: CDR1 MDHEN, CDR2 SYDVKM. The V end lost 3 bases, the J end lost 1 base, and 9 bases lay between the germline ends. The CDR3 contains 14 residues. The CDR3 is CASSLGAGNYGYTF. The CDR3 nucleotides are TGTGCCAGCAGTTTGGGGGCGGGTAACTATGGCTACACCTTC.

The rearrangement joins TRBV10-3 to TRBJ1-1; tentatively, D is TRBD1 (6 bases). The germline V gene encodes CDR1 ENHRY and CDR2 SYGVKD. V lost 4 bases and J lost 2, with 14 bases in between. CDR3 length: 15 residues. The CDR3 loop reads CAISVLTGINTEAFF. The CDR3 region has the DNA TGTGCCATCAGTGTTTTAACAGGGATAAACACTGAAGCTTTCTTT.

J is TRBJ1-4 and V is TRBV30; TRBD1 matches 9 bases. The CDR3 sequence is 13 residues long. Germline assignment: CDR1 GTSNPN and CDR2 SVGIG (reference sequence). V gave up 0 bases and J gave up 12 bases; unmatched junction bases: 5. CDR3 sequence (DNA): TGTGCCTGGAGTGTAAGGGGGACAGGGCAACTGTTTTTT. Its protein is CAWSVRGTGQLFF.

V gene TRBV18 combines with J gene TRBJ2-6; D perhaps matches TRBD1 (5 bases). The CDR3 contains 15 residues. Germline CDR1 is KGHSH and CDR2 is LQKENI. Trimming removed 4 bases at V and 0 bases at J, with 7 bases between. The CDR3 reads CASSLGHSGANVLTF. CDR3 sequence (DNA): TGTGCCAGCTCACTAGGACACTCTGGGGCCAACGTCCTGACTTTC. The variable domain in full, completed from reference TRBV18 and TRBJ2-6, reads NAGVMQNPRHLVRRRGQEARLRCSPMKGHSHVYWYRQLPEEGLKFMVYLQKENIIDESGMPKERFSAEFPKEGPSILRIQQVVRGDSAAYFCASSLGHSGANVLTFGAGSRLTVL.

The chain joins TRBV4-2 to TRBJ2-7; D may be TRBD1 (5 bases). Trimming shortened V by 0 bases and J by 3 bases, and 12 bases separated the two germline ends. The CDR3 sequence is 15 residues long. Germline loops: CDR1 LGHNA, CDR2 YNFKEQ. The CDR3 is CASSQEWQGYYEQYF. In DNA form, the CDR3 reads TGTGCCAGCAGCCAAGAGTGGCAGGGCTACTACGAGCAGTACTTC.

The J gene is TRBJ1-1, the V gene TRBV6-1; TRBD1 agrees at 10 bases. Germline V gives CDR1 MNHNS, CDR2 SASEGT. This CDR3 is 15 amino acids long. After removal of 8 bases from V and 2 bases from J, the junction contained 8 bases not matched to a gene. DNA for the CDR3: TGTGCCAGCTTAGCGACAGGGGGCCAAAACACTGAAGCTTTCTTT. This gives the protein CASLATGGQNTEAFF.

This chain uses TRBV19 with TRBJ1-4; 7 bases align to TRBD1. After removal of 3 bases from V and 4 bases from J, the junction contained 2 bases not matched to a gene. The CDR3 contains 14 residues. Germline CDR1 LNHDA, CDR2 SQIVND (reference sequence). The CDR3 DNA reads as TGTGCCAGTAGTATCGGGACAGATAATGAAAAACTGTTTTTT. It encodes CASSIGTDNEKLFF.

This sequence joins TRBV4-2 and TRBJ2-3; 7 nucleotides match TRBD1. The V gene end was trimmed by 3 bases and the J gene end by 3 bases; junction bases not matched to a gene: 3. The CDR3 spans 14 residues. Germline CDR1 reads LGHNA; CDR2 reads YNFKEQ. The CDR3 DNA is TGTGCCAGCAGCCAGGGCAGGGGGACAGATACGCAGTATTTT. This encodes CASSQGRGTDTQYF.